The 16 T cell receptor beta chains presented below share a single source sample, sequenced in a study of blood T cell repertoires in COVID-19. Method: immunoSEQ multiplex PCR; TCRdb's copy keeps in-frame clones and lacks some. The table has fewer than 200,000 clones, approximately 85% seen once. Sequenced input: peripheral blood. The source is a man aged 55 to 70 who had recovered from COVID-19.

This sequence joins TRBV6-5 and TRBJ1-3; D is unresolved. V was trimmed by 7 bases and J by 4 bases, leaving 11 bases between them. Looked up from germline, CDR1 is MNHEY and CDR2 is SVGAGI. There are 13 residues in the CDR3. CDR3 sequence: CASTDIVGNTIYF. CDR3 bases: TGTGCCAGCACCGACATCGTCGGAAACACCATATATTTT.

This chain connects TRBV20-1 to TRBJ1-1; no reliable D call. The CDR3 extends over 11 amino acids. Germline V gene lookup returns CDR1 DFQATT and CDR2 SNEGSKA (reference sequence). The ends were cut back, 3 bases at V and 6 bases at J, with 8 bases in the middle. Here the CDR3 reads CSARRAAEAFF. Here the CDR3 DNA reads TGCAGTGCTAGGAGAGCGGCTGAAGCTTTCTTT.

The CDR3 reads CASSQAGDRKETQYF. The CDR3 DNA sequence: TGTGCCAGCAGCCAAGCCGGGGACAGAAAAGAGACCCAGTACTTC. The gene calls are TRBV3-1 (or the pseudogene TRBV3-2) and TRBJ2-5; 7 positions match TRBD1. The J segment lost 3 bases and the V segment lost 1 base, leaving 5 bases of the junction unmatched. The CDR3 spans 15 residues. Germline CDR1 reads LGHDT; CDR2 reads YNNKEL (reference sequence).

CDR3 coding DNA: TGTGCCAGCAGTGCCCCCGGAGATACGCAGTATTTT. Its protein is CASSAPGDTQYF. The V and J genes are TRBV27 and TRBJ2-3; no clear D gene. The CDR3 loop spans 12 amino acids. V lost 5 bases to trimming and J lost 5 bases, with 8 bases between them. CDR1 is MNHEY, CDR2 SMNVEV, per germline (reference sequence).

This clone showed up just once. V and J are TRBV5-1 and TRBJ2-4, with a possible D match to TRBD1 (5 bases). Germline CDR1 reads SGHRS; CDR2 reads YFSETQ. The CDR3 extends over 12 amino acids. Trimming took 0 bases from V and 13 from J, leaving 11 bases between them. CDR3 region: CASSLAGLGQYF. DNA for the CDR3: TGCGCCAGCAGCTTGGCAGGGCTTGGGCAGTACTTC.

For the CDR3, the DNA is TGTGCCAGCAGCTTCGGGACAGGGGGAAATCAGCCCCAGCATTTT. Amino acid sequence: CASSFGTGGNQPQHF. This chain joins TRBV13 and TRBJ1-5, with 11 nucleotides matching TRBD1. The CDR3 length is 15 residues. With 3 bases clipped from V and 4 bases from J, the junction kept 2 bases outside the gene matches. Germline CDR1 is PRHDT and CDR2 is FYEKMQ (reference sequence).

The chain combines TRBV6-5 with TRBJ2-3; D is possibly TRBD1 (6 bases). Trimming pared 6 bases from V and 4 bases from J, leaving 17 bases between. CDR3 size: 15 residues. Germline V lookup: CDR1 MNHEY, CDR2 SVGAGI. The CDR3 DNA follows: TGTGCCAGCAGCAGGGGCCTCCAGGGACCAGATACGCAGTATTTT. This translates into CASSRGLQGPDTQYF.

The rearrangement joins TRBV30 to TRBJ1-1; D uncertain. CDR3 size: 12 residues. Germline lookup yields CDR1 GTSNPN and CDR2 SVGIG (reference sequence). With 4 bases removed from V and 9 bases from J, the gap between germline ends came to 15 bases. The CDR3 sequence is CAWTIRTGKAFF. Here the CDR3 DNA reads TGTGCCTGGACCATTAGGACTGGTAAAGCTTTCTTT.

This clone showed up just a few times. The J gene is TRBJ2-3, the V gene TRBV15; 7 nucleotides match TRBD2. The CDR3 length is 16 residues. CDR1 is LNHNV, CDR2 YYDKDF, per germline (reference sequence). Unmatched junction bases numbered 11, after V lost 8 bases and J lost 0 bases. The CDR3, as DNA: TGTGCCACCCGAGGGGAGGGGCCCTCTAGCACAGATACGCAGTATTTT. Protein: CATRGEGPSSTDTQYF.

V gene TRBV30 combines with J gene TRBJ1-6, with 7 bases identical to TRBD1. J lost 10 bases, V lost 3 bases, and 12 bases had no gene match. This CDR3 region has 15 residues. CDR1 and CDR2 (germline): GTSNPN, SVGIG (reference sequence). This CDR3 is CAWRAPGQDWSPLHF. CDR3 in DNA: TGTGCCTGGAGGGCTCCCGGACAGGATTGGTCACCCCTCCACTTT.

This clone was seen more than once but under ten times. In nucleotides, the CDR3 is TGTGCCAGCATAATACAGGGGAAGAATCAGCCCCAGCATTTT. Its protein is CASIIQGKNQPQHF. The chain links TRBV6-5 to TRBJ1-5; 7 bases line up with TRBD1. This CDR3 is built from 14 residues. J lost 4 bases, V lost 7 bases, and 7 bases had no gene match. CDR1 is MNHEY, CDR2 SVGAGI, per germline.

This sequence joins TRBV5-1 and TRBJ1-1; no firm D call. The CDR3 totals 18 residues. CDR1 SGHRS and CDR2 YFSETQ come from the germline V gene. V lost 4 bases to trimming and J lost 0 bases, with 22 bases between them. CDR3 coding DNA: TGCGCCAGCAGCCTGGAGGCGGGAGATTGGACGGTGAACACTGAAGCTTTCTTT. Translated, it gives CASSLEAGDWTVNTEAFF.

The rearrangement uses TRBV5-1 and TRBJ2-2, with D possibly TRBD1 on 5 matching bases. Trimming left V 3 bases short and J 5 bases short, with 11 bases between. Per germline, CDR1 SGHRS and CDR2 YFSETQ. The CDR3 is 14 residues long. The CDR3 nucleotides are TGCGCCAGCAGCTCAATAGGGGAAACCGGGGAGCTGTTTTTT. Translated, it gives CASSSIGETGELFF.

This rearrangement joins TRBV5-4 to TRBJ2-1, with 8 bases fitting TRBD1. Trimming took 4 bases from V and 3 from J; bases not matched to a gene: 6. The CDR3 is 15 amino acids. Looked up from germline, CDR1 is SGHNT and CDR2 is YYREEE (reference sequence). As DNA, the CDR3 is TGTGCCAGCAGCCCAGACAGGGGAAACTACAATGAGCAGTTCTTC. Protein sequence: CASSPDRGNYNEQFF.

This chain links TRBV6-5 with TRBJ2-3; 7 nucleotides agree with TRBD1. CDR3 length: 15 amino acids. Trimming removed 5 bases from V and 2 bases from J; junction bases left unmatched: 7. CDR1 and CDR2 (germline): MNHEY, SVGAGI. CDR3 nucleotides: TGTGCCAGCAGTAAACGCGGACAGGACACAGATACGCAGTATTTT. As protein: CASSKRGQDTDTQYF.

This clone was seen a handful of times. The chain employs TRBV5-4 and TRBJ1-2; 7 bases fit TRBD1. Germline V gene data show CDR1 as SGHNT and CDR2 as YYREEE (reference sequence). V shed 4 bases and J 4 bases; nucleotides not matched to a gene: 10. CDR3 size: 15 residues. Here the CDR3 reads CASSAEDEGAYGYTF. CDR3 bases: TGTGCCAGCAGCGCGGAAGACGAGGGGGCCTATGGCTACACCTTC.